The present TCR beta chain was sequenced within a study of blood T cell repertoires in COVID-19. The overall study: Donors in the United States, Italy and Spain gave samples during acute or convalescent COVID-19. Sample material is recorded as cDNA or gDNA derived from T cells, B-cell-depleted T cells, or PBMCs.

This clone appeared once. In the authors' methods: Nucleated cell number was recorded as an estimate derived from reference gene primer amplification. Measured with immunoSEQ multiplex PCR; TCRdb has only the in-frame clones, and not every one. The V and J calls and clone size were taken over from that table, and D and trimming were inferred from the DNA. The profile shows some 300,000 clones, 87% of them singletons. The J segment lost 7 bases and the V segment lost 4 bases, leaving 14 bases of the junction unmatched. This CDR3 has 16 residues. CDR1 and CDR2 (germline): SGHRS, YFSETQ. This rearrangement joins TRBV5-1 to TRBJ1-1; 9 positions match TRBD1. Sequenced input: peripheral blood. The sequence was obtained from a man between 18 and 29 years old with active or convalescent COVID-19. CDR3 in DNA: TGCGCCAGCAGCCGAGGATATGGACAGGGGAAAGTTGAAGCTTTCTTT. Protein product: CASSRGYGQGKVEAFF.